These 21 T cell receptor beta chains were all obtained from the same sample, sequenced in a study of cytomegalovirus exposure and HLA in healthy donors. Primers for the PCR totalled 60 Vbeta and 13 Jbeta. Generated by immunoSEQ multiplex PCR, the TCRdb table keeps only in-frame clones and is missing some. The sample has about 160,000 clones; over 75% are singletons. What was sequenced was PBMCs. The receptors here all came from a woman in her 50s in good health and CMV-seropositive.

This clone was seen just once. The genes are TRBV2 and TRBJ1-1; D not certain. Germline CDR1 and CDR2: SNHLY and FYNNEI. V was pared by 8 bases and J by 0 bases, with 10 bases between. There are 13 residues in the CDR3. CDR3 protein: CASLGELNTEAFF. DNA for the CDR3: TGTGCCAGCCTGGGCGAGCTGAACACTGAAGCTTTCTTT.

This CDR3 reads CASSGDSWRSSYEQYF. For the CDR3, the DNA is TGCGCCAGCAGTGGGGACAGTTGGCGGAGTTCCTACGAGCAGTACTTC. The chain uses TRBV10-2 and TRBJ2-7; 7 bases are a match to TRBD1. From germline, CDR1 is WSHSY and CDR2 SAAADI. After removal of 4 bases from V and 1 base from J, the junction contained 10 bases not matched to a gene. The CDR3 has 16 residues.

This clone was counted a few times. V usage is TRBV5-1 and J usage is TRBJ1-6; D gene unclear. This CDR3 comprises 13 residues. The V gene lost 0 bases and the J gene lost 11 bases, with 9 bases spanning the gap. Per germline, CDR1 SGHRS and CDR2 YFSETQ. CDR3 loop: CASSLDRWTPLHF. DNA of the CDR3: TGCGCCAGCAGCTTGGACAGATGGACACCCCTCCACTTT.

This clone was detected only once. The chain joins TRBV11-2 to TRBJ2-3; 8 nucleotides align to TRBD2. Per the germline V gene, CDR1 is SGHAT and CDR2 is FQNNGV. V was pared by 5 bases and J by 14 bases, with 9 bases of the junction left unmatched. This CDR3 has 12 residues. CDR3 DNA: TGTGCCAGCAGCATTAGCGGGGTCTGGGCGTATTTT. Its translation: CASSISGVWAYF.

This chain uses TRBV9 with TRBJ2-1, with D possibly being TRBD2 (5 bases). V was shortened by 2 bases and J by 0 bases, with 9 bases between the two germline ends. CDR3 length: 15 amino acids. Germline CDR1 is SGDLS and CDR2 is YYNGEE. CDR3 residues: CASSVLGVSYNEQFF. The CDR3 DNA reads as TGTGCCAGCAGCGTCCTCGGGGTCTCCTACAATGAGCAGTTCTTC.

Only a few counts were recorded for this clone. The V and J genes are TRBV5-1 and TRBJ2-3; the D gene is possibly TRBD1 (6 bases). This CDR3 is 14 amino acids long. Germline V gene lookup returns CDR1 SGHRS and CDR2 YFSETQ. V gave up 5 bases and J gave up 4 bases, with 14 bases separating them. DNA of the CDR3: TGCGCCAGCAGGTTAGGGGGATTAGCAGATACGCAGTATTTT. Translating it yields CASRLGGLADTQYF.

This clone was observed once. This chain joins TRBV5-6 and TRBJ2-3; D is possibly TRBD2 (7 bases). The V gene's germline CDR1 is SGHDT and CDR2 YYEEEE. CDR3 length equals 17 residues. V was clipped by 6 bases and J by 0 bases, with 20 bases between them. The CDR3 loop reads CASTRGSGVASTDTQYF. The CDR3 DNA reads as TGTGCCAGCACAAGGGGGAGCGGGGTAGCTAGCACAGATACGCAGTATTTT.

CDR3 amino acids: CASSLVPSPQRGEQYF. The CDR3 coding sequence is TGCGCCAGCAGCTTGGTTCCATCACCCCAGCGTGGCGAGCAGTACTTC. The chain recombines TRBV5-1 with TRBJ2-7; D uncertain. Between the trimmed V and J ends, which lost 0 bases and 6 bases, there was a span of 19 bases. Germline CDR1 is SGHRS and CDR2 is YFSETQ. This CDR3 has 16 residues. Variable domain in full (rest from reference TRBV5-1 and TRBJ2-7): KAGVTQTPRYLIKTRGQQVTLSCSPISGHRSVSWYQQTPGQGLQFLFEYFSETQRNKGNFPGRFSGRQFSNSRSEMNVSTLELGDSALYLCASSLVPSPQRGEQYFGPGTRLTVT.

This clone was counted between two and nine times. The CDR3: CASSLTSGGLMGTQYF. CDR3 nucleotides: TGTGCCAGCAGCTTAACTAGCGGGGGGCTGATGGGGACCCAGTACTTC. J is TRBJ2-5 and V is TRBV7-8, with 12 nucleotides matching TRBD2. Germline V gives CDR1 SGHVS, CDR2 FQNEAQ. There are 16 residues in the CDR3. Losses at the gene ends were 2 bases for V and 7 bases for J; bases not matched to a gene: 8. Complete variable domain (other parts from reference TRBV7-8 and TRBJ2-5): GAGVSQSPRYKVAKRGQDVALRCDPISGHVSLFWYQQALGQGPEFLTYFQNEAQLDKSGLPSDRFFAERPEGSVSTLKIQRTQQEDSAVYLCASSLTSGGLMGTQYFGPGTRLLVL.

The chain recombines TRBV19 with TRBJ1-1; D ambiguous. In germline, CDR1 is LNHDA, CDR2 SQIVND (reference sequence). Trimming took 6 bases from V and 0 from J, leaving 8 bases between them. The length of the CDR3 is 13 residues. The CDR3 reads CASSSNLNTEAFF. Written as DNA, the CDR3 is TGTGCCAGTAGCAGTAATCTGAACACTGAAGCTTTCTTT.

The J gene is TRBJ2-5, the V gene TRBV5-1, with TRBD1 identical over 9 bases. The germline gives CDR1 SGHRS, CDR2 YFSETQ. The V gene end was trimmed by 3 bases and the J gene end by 3 bases; junction bases not matched to a gene: 3. This CDR3 comprises 14 residues. As DNA, the CDR3 is TGCGCCAGCAGCTATGGGACAGGGAAAGAGACCCAGTACTTC. It translates to CASSYGTGKETQYF. Full variable domain (remainder filled in from reference TRBV5-1 and TRBJ2-5): KAGVTQTPRYLIKTRGQQVTLSCSPISGHRSVSWYQQTPGQGLQFLFEYFSETQRNKGNFPGRFSGRQFSNSRSEMNVSTLELGDSALYLCASSYGTGKETQYFGPGTRLLVL.

This chain joins TRBV5-4 and TRBJ2-5, with D possibly being TRBD1 (6 bases). V gave up 4 bases and J gave up 3 bases, with 10 bases separating them. Germline V gives CDR1 SGHNT, CDR2 YYREEE (reference sequence). The CDR3 totals 13 residues. The DNA of the CDR3 is TGTGCCAGCAGCGCACAGGGTAAAGAGACCCAGTACTTC. As protein: CASSAQGKETQYF.

The sample holds a few counts of this clone. The gene calls are TRBV7-9 and TRBJ2-5; D remains ambiguous. The ends were cut back, 5 bases at V and 4 bases at J, with 17 bases in the middle. The CDR3 covers 15 residues. CDR1 is SEHNR, CDR2 FQNEAQ, per germline (reference sequence). Here the CDR3 reads CASSPPFRYGETQYF. CDR3 DNA sequence: TGTGCCAGCAGCCCCCCATTCCGTTACGGAGAGACCCAGTACTTC.

The chain couples TRBV28 to TRBJ1-2, with TRBD1 as a possible D gene (6 bases). Trimming shortened V by 5 bases and J by 7 bases, and 14 bases separated the two germline ends. This CDR3 has 13 residues. CDR1 is MDHEN and CDR2 is SYDVKM in the germline V gene. The CDR3 is CASSTQGQAGYTF. CDR3 coding DNA: TGTGCCAGCAGTACCCAGGGGCAGGCTGGCTACACCTTC.

The chain joins TRBV19 to TRBJ1-3; no reliable D call. Germline CDR1 LNHDA, CDR2 SQIVND (reference sequence). The V and J ends lost 6 bases and 0 bases respectively, with 12 bases between them. The CDR3 covers 15 residues. Here the CDR3 reads CASSEEAHSGNTIYF. CDR3 nucleotide sequence: TGTGCCAGTAGCGAGGAGGCGCACTCTGGAAACACCATATATTTT.

The V call is TRBV21-1, the J call TRBJ2-1; the table names TRBD2, a call not compared with the DNA. TRBV21-1 is labeled a pseudogene. The CDR3 covers 15 residues. CDR3 nucleotide sequence: TGTGCCAGCAGCGCTAGCGGGAGGGTCTACAATGAGCAGTTCTTC. It yields the protein CASSASGRVYNEQFF.

The gene calls are TRBV13 and TRBJ2-7; 10 bases map to TRBD2. V was clipped by 5 bases and J by 4 bases; unmatched bases: 14. Germline CDR1 is PRHDT and CDR2 is FYEKMQ (reference sequence). CDR3 size: 17 residues. The CDR3: CASSLQFGLAGVYEQYF. The CDR3 DNA is TGTGCCAGCAGCCTCCAGTTCGGGCTAGCGGGAGTGTACGAGCAGTACTTC. The variable domain in full, with the rest retrieved from reference TRBV13 and TRBJ2-7, is AAGVIQSPRHLIKEKRETATLKCYPIPRHDTVYWYQQGPGQDPQFLISFYEKMQSDKGSIPDRFSAQQFSDYHSELNMSSLELGDSALYFCASSLQFGLAGVYEQYFGPGTRLTVT.

The J gene is TRBJ2-1, the V gene TRBV29-1, with 12 bases aligning to TRBD1. Germline CDR1 is SQVTM and CDR2 is ANQGSEA. The CDR3 consists of 13 residues. Trimming at V came to 7 bases and at J to 7 bases, leaving 5 bases not matched to a gene. CDR3 sequence reads: CSARDRGQNEQFF. CDR3 sequence (DNA): TGCAGCGCCCGGGACAGGGGGCAGAATGAGCAGTTCTTC.

This chain links TRBV6-6 with TRBJ2-7, with D unclear. The ends were cut back, 10 bases at V and 1 base at J, with 11 bases in the middle. Per the germline V gene, CDR1 is MNHNY and CDR2 is SVGAGI (reference sequence). This CDR3 is built from 12 residues. The CDR3 loop reads CAISRASYEQYF. As DNA, the CDR3 is TGTGCCATATCTAGAGCTTCCTACGAGCAGTACTTC.

This chain links TRBV11-2 with TRBJ1-1, with D tentatively TRBD1 (6 bases). The CDR3 runs to 17 residues. V was cut by 4 bases and J by 1 base, with 19 bases left in between. CDR1 and CDR2 (germline): SGHAT, FQNNGV. CDR3 residues: CASSSSFAGAPNTEAFF. CDR3 bases: TGTGCCAGCAGCTCGTCATTTGCAGGGGCCCCGAACACTGAAGCTTTCTTT.

The chain couples TRBV29-1 to TRBJ1-3; 9 bases are shared with TRBD1. The CDR3 totals 15 residues. After removal of 4 bases from V and 4 bases from J, the junction contained 8 bases not matched to a gene. Germline V gene lookup returns CDR1 SQVTM and CDR2 ANQGSEA. The CDR3 protein is CSVADPGTGGNTIYF. Here the CDR3 DNA reads TGCAGCGTTGCGGACCCCGGGACAGGGGGAAACACCATATATTTT.